This T cell receptor beta chain was identified during a study of T cell responses to AZD1222 COVID-19 vaccine. Study at large: Investigators merged groups given second doses at roughly 4 or roughly 12 weeks.

Regarding the study as a whole: Of spike-specific TCRs, nearly half reportedly target regions left unmutated in variants. Most donors were white British, females outnumbered males, and clonal diversity was possibly underestimated.

V was clipped by 8 bases and J by 3 bases; unmatched bases: 14. This CDR3 has 16 amino acids. CDR1 and CDR2 (germline): SNHLY, FYNNEI. As concerns this clone: As yet, its antigen is unknown.

Sequenced by immunoSEQ multiplex PCR; TCRdb stores in-frame clones only, minus some. Among 150,000 to 200,000 clones listed, over 90% were seen once. The sample was peripheral blood, taken on day 0 of AZD1222 vaccination. This clonotype was obtained from an adult in good health. This chain joins TRBV2 and TRBJ2-3, with 7 bases matching TRBD1. CDR3 region: CASSFYRDRATDTQYF. As DNA, the CDR3 is TGTGCCAGCTCATTTTACCGGGACAGAGCTACAGATACGCAGTATTTT.